The present TCR beta chain was sequenced within a study of blood T cells in healthy people across ages. The trim removed 0 bases at V and 6 bases at J, leaving 6 bases unmatched. This CDR3 is built from 16 residues. Germline CDR1 is MNHEY and CDR2 is SVGAGI. The use of a sample-barcoded 5' primer and a J-beta primer mix characterized a second PCR of about 7 to 12 cycles. TCRdb re-called the 5' RACE reads with MiXCR, one entry per CDR3 protein. The repertoire includes roughly 1,300,000 distinct CDR3 sequences, around 55% of them detected once, and 6.7% sits in the top ten. This clonotype was counted a few times.

The sequence was collected from a man aged 18 to 29 in good health. Sequencing input: blood. V gene TRBV6-5 combines with J gene TRBJ2-2; 8 bases agree with TRBD2. CDR3 sequence reads: CASSYSIPAGAGELFF. CDR3 nucleotide sequence: TGTGCCAGCAGTTACTCGATCCCAGCGGGAGCCGGGGAGCTGTTTTTT.